This is a list of T cell receptor beta chains from one sample in a study of beta chain features in type 1 diabetes. Some clones are missing from TCRdb's copy, which holds only in-frame ones; the method was immunoSEQ multiplex PCR. The sample consists of fewer than 500,000 clones, around 13% of them appearing once. What was sequenced was naive CD4+ T cells from blood. The receptors derive from a man between 25 and 39 years old in good health. The CDR3 runs from the conserved cysteine through the conserved F or W. The D gene is left open where the match is weak. Part of the rows lack a size; the others show once, few, many or a class for expanded clones.

clone_size cdr3_length j_call v_call d_call cdr3_aa cdr3_nt
few 14 TRBJ1-6 TRBV9 NA CASSGQGMVSPLHF TGTGCCAGCAGCGGGCAGGGTATGGTTTCACCCCTCCACTTT
once 12 TRBJ2-5 TRBV28 NA CATSKGVETQYF TGTGCCACCAGCAAAGGGGTAGAGACCCAGTACTTC
NA 15 TRBJ2-3 TRBV9 NA CASSALGIATDTQYF TGTGCCAGCAGCGCCCTCGGGATCGCCACAGATACGCAGTATTTT
few 13 TRBJ1-5 TRBV29-1 NA CSPLIGANQPQHF TGCAGCCCACTGATCGGGGCCAATCAGCCCCAGCATTTT
few 14 TRBJ2-1 TRBV29-1 NA CSVGLLLIGDEQFF TGCAGCGTTGGACTTCTGCTTATCGGGGATGAGCAGTTCTTC
NA 16 TRBJ2-1 TRBV13 TRBD1 CASSTPSGTGVNEQFF TGTGCCAGCAGCACACCCTCCGGGACAGGGGTAAATGAGCAGTTCTTC
few 12 TRBJ2-1 TRBV4-2 NA CASSQPYNEQFF TGTGCCAGCAGCCAGCCCTACAATGAGCAGTTCTTC
NA 12 TRBJ2-1 TRBV11-2 NA CASSFRPDEQFF TGTGCCAGCAGCTTCAGACCAGATGAGCAGTTCTTC
few 15 TRBJ2-7 TRBV4-1 TRBD1 CASSQPGQGRSEQYF TGCGCCAGCAGCCAACCGGGACAGGGTAGGTCCGAGCAGTACTTC
NA 14 TRBJ2-1 TRBV19 TRBD1 CASSRQGTYNEQFF TGTGCCAGTAGCCGACAGGGGACCTACAATGAGCAGTTCTTC
few 14 TRBJ2-6 TRBV29-1 TRBD1 CSVEGDRGPNVLTF TGCAGCGTTGAAGGCGACAGGGGACCCAACGTCCTGACTTTC
few 13 TRBJ2-3 TRBV7-2 TRBD2 CASSPRTSGTPYF TGTGCCAGCAGCCCCCGGACTAGCGGGACTCCGTATTTT
NA 13 TRBJ2-3 TRBV18 NA CASSPLGTDTQYF TGTGCCAGCTCACCTCTGGGCACAGATACGCAGTATTTT
NA 14 TRBJ2-5 TRBV5-6 TRBD1 CASSSTGVRETQYF TGTGCCAGCAGCTCCACAGGGGTAAGAGAGACCCAGTACTTC
few 11 TRBJ2-3 TRBV29-1 NA CSQQGTYTQYF TGCAGCCAACAAGGGACTTATACGCAGTATTTT
few 15 TRBJ2-5 TRBV7-9 NA CASNKNGQSQETQYF TGTGCCAGCAACAAAAATGGACAGTCTCAAGAGACCCAGTACTTC
few 14 TRBJ1-2 TRBV6-5 NA CASRPSQGVGGYTF TGTGCCAGCAGACCCTCACAGGGAGTTGGTGGCTACACCTTC
NA 15 TRBJ2-3 TRBV4-2 TRBD2 CASSLGLGTTDTQYF TGTGCCAGCAGCCTGGGACTAGGAACCACAGATACGCAGTATTTT
NA 13 TRBJ2-1 TRBV14 TRBD2 CASSQALAGGQFF TGTGCCAGCAGCCAAGCCCTAGCGGGAGGACAGTTCTTC
NA 15 TRBJ2-3 TRBV6-5 NA CASSYRQGSTDTQYF TGTGCCAGCAGTTACCGGCAGGGTAGCACAGATACGCAGTATTTT
few 14 TRBJ1-5 TRBV30 NA CAWSGTESNQPQHF TGTGCCTGGAGTGGGACAGAGAGCAATCAGCCCCAGCATTTT